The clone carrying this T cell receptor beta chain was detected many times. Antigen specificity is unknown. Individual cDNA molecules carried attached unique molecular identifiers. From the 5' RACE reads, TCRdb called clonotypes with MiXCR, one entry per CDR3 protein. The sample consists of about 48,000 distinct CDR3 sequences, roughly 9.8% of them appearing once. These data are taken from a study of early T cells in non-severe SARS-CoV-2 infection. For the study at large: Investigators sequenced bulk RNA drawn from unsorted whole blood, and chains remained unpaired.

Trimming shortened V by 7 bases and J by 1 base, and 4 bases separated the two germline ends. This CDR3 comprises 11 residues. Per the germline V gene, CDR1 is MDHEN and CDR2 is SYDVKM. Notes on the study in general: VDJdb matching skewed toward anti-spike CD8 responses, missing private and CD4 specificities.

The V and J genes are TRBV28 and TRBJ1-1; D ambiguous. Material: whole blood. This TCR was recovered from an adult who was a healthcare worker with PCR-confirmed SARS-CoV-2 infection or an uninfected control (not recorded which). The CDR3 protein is CASNRNTEAFF. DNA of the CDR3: TGTGCCAGCAACCGGAACACTGAAGCTTTCTTT.